The rows below give T cell receptor beta chains drawn from one sample of a study of blood T cells in healthy people across ages. TCRdb reprocessed the 5' RACE reads via MiXCR and lists one record per CDR3 protein. The repertoire holds about 700,000 distinct CDR3 sequences, approximately 30% seen once, with 15% in the top ten. The specimen was blood. The source of these receptors is a woman older than 75 in good health. CDR3s include the opening cysteine and the closing phenylalanine or tryptophan. The D gene is left open where the match is weak. Clone size is not always given. Where it is, it says once, few, many or a class for expanded clones.

J	V	D	size	CDR3	DNA
TRBJ2-7	TRBV20-1	TRBD1	-	CSAGPGGLGIEQYF	TGCAGTGCTGGGCCAGGGGGCCTTGGCATCGAGCAGTACTTC
TRBJ1-1	TRBV19	-	-	CASSIGHGGGTEAFF	TGTGCCAGTAGTATAGGGCACGGGGGCGGCACTGAAGCTTTCTTT
TRBJ2-1	TRBV2	-	-	CASRDSRSLNEQFF	TGTGCCAGCAGGGACTCCAGAAGTCTTAATGAGCAGTTCTTC
TRBJ1-5	TRBV28	-	-	CASSRSYSNQPQHF	TGTGCCAGCAGTCGGAGCTATAGCAATCAGCCCCAGCATTTT
TRBJ2-3	TRBV7-2	-	many	CASSLAGGRNTDTQYF	TGTGCCAGCAGCTTAGCGGGGGGCCGAAACACAGATACGCAGTATTTT
TRBJ2-5	TRBV7-9	TRBD2	many	CASSERGGEETQYF	TGTGCCAGCAGCGAACGGGGGGGCGAGGAGACCCAGTACTTC
TRBJ2-7	TRBV5-1	-	-	CASSLAEQAVGYNEQYF	TGCGCTAGCAGCTTGGCGGAACAGGCCGTGGGGTACAATGAGCAGTACTTC
TRBJ1-4	TRBV4-2	-	many	CASSQDRSNEKLFF	TGTGCCAGCAGCCAAGACAGATCTAATGAAAAACTGTTTTTT
TRBJ2-3	TRBV10-3	-	many	CAIGRLARTSTDTQYF	TGTGCCATCGGGCGATTAGCGAGAACTAGCACAGATACGCAGTATTTT
TRBJ1-6	TRBV5-1	-	many	CASSSQTIGNSPLHF	TGCGCCAGCAGCTCTCAGACAATCGGGAATTCACCCCTCCACTTT
TRBJ1-6	TRBV6-5	-	many	CASSTRLGTLHF	TGTGCCAGCAGTACGCGCCTCGGGACCCTCCACTTT
TRBJ2-5	TRBV24-1	TRBD1	many	CATSDPGGRETQYF	TGTGCCACCAGTGACCCAGGGGGACGGGAGACCCAGTACTTC
TRBJ2-5	TRBV10-1	-	few	CASSPGISWGTQYF	TGCGCCAGCAGCCCCGGGATTTCGTGGGGGACCCAGTACTTC
TRBJ2-1	TRBV29-1	-	many	CSVARRQSSYNEQFF	TGCAGCGTTGCTCGACGACAGAGCTCCTACAATGAGCAGTTCTTC
TRBJ2-5	TRBV29-1	-	many	CSVDDPRGVRNEQYF	TGCAGCGTTGATGACCCCCGGGGTGTTCGCAATGAGCAGTACTTC
TRBJ2-1	TRBV9	-	many	CASSGMGSEQGSYNEQFF	TGTGCCAGCAGCGGCATGGGTAGCGAGCAGGGATCCTACAATGAGCAGTTCTTC
TRBJ1-5	TRBV28	TRBD1	few	CASSQDTGTGKPQHF	TGTGCCAGCAGTCAAGACACCGGGACAGGGAAGCCCCAGCATTTT
TRBJ2-1	TRBV20-1	-	many	CSARQTGWREGEQFF	TGCAGTGCTAGGCAAACAGGGTGGAGGGAAGGTGAGCAGTTCTTC
TRBJ2-1	TRBV7-8	TRBD2	many	CASSLGAGLNEQFF	TGTGCCAGCAGCTTAGGAGCGGGGTTGAATGAGCAGTTCTTC
TRBJ1-5	TRBV7-9	-	-	CASSLGEAGNQPQHF	TGTGCCAGCAGCTTAGGGGAGGCGGGCAATCAGCCCCAGCATTTT
TRBJ2-1	TRBV7-3	-	-	CASSLTGGPPWQSSYNEQFF	TGTGCCAGCAGCTTAACCGGGGGGCCTCCTTGGCAGAGCTCCTACAATGAGCAGTTCTTC
TRBJ1-1	TRBV5-1	-	many	CASSLIQGGGGEAFF	TGCGCCAGCAGCTTAATACAGGGAGGTGGTGGTGAAGCTTTCTTT
TRBJ2-5	TRBV12-3/TRBV12-4	-	many	CASSFGPRETQYF	TGTGCCAGCAGTTTTGGACCTCGGGAGACCCAGTACTTC
TRBJ2-7	TRBV5-1	TRBD1	many	CASSLQGTGKEEQYF	TGCGCCAGCAGCCTACAAGGGACAGGGAAGGAAGAGCAGTACTTC
TRBJ1-1	TRBV11-2	TRBD1	-	CASSGTGGLEAFF	TGTGCCAGCAGCGGGACAGGGGGCCTTGAAGCTTTCTTT
TRBJ2-7	TRBV7-7	-	-	CASSAVGGSEQYF	TGTGCCAGCAGCGCCGTAGGGGGGTCCGAGCAGTACTTC
TRBJ1-2	TRBV28	TRBD1	-	CASRAYRGGSYGYTF	TGTGCCAGCAGGGCCTACAGGGGGGGTAGCTATGGCTACACCTTC
TRBJ2-7	TRBV28	-	-	CATKASGRSYEQYF	TGTGCCACCAAGGCCAGCGGGCGCTCCTACGAGCAGTACTTC
TRBJ1-5	TRBV7-2	-	many	CASSTGKGNQPQHF	TGTGCCAGCAGCACCGGCAAGGGAAATCAGCCCCAGCATTTT
TRBJ2-1	TRBV30	TRBD2	-	CAWSVPGGALYNEQFF	TGTGCCTGGAGTGTACCCGGGGGGGCCTTGTACAATGAGCAGTTCTTC
TRBJ2-1	TRBV4-3	TRBD2	-	CASSQDWTSGSNEQFF	TGCGCCAGCAGCCAAGATTGGACTAGCGGGTCCAATGAGCAGTTCTTC
TRBJ2-7	TRBV12-3/TRBV12-4	-	many	CASNHPTDYEQYF	TGTGCCAGCAATCACCCGACAGACTACGAGCAGTACTTC
TRBJ2-4	TRBV20-1	-	many	CSASPGLAKNIQYF	TGCAGTGCTAGCCCCGGACTAGCCAAAAACATTCAGTACTTC
TRBJ1-4	TRBV2	-	-	CASSEREKLFF	TGTGCCAGCAGTGAAAGGGAAAAACTGTTTTTT
TRBJ2-7	TRBV27	TRBD1	few	CASSVSLQGLGEQYF	TGTGCCAGCAGTGTCTCGTTACAGGGGCTGGGGGAGCAGTACTTC